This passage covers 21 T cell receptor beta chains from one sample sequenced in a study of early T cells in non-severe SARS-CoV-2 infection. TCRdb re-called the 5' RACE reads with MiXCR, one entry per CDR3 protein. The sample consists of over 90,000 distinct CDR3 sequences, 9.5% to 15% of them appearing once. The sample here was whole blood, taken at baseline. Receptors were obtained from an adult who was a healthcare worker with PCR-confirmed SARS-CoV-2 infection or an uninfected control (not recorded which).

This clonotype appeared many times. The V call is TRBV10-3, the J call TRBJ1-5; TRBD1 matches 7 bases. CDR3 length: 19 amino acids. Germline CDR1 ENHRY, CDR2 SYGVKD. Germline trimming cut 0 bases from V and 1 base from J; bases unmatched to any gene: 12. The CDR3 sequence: CAISESYREGARSNQPQHF. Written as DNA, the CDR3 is TGTGCCATCAGTGAGTCATACAGGGAGGGGGCTAGGAGCAATCAGCCCCAGCATTTT.

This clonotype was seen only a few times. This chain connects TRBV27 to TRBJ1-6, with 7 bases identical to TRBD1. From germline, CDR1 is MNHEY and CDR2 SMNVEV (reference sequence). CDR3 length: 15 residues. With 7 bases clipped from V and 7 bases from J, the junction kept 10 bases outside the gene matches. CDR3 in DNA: TGTGCCAGCAAAGTTCTCGGGACAGAGAATTCACCCCTCCACTTT. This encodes CASKVLGTENSPLHF.

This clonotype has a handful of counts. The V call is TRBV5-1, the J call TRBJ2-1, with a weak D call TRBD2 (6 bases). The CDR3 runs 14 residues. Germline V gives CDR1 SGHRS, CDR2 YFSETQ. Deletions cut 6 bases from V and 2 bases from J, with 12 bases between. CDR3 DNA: TGCGCCAGCACGGCGGGAATAGCCTACAATGAGCAGTTCTTC. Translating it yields CASTAGIAYNEQFF.

As DNA, the CDR3 is TGTGCCACCAGTAGAGGGTTGGGAGATACGCAGTATTTT. Protein product: CATSRGLGDTQYF. The chain couples TRBV24-1 to TRBJ2-3; the D gene is possibly TRBD2 (5 bases). V lost 6 bases, J lost 5 bases, and 11 bases lay in between. The CDR3 runs to 13 residues. Germline V gives CDR1 KGHDR, CDR2 SFDVKD.

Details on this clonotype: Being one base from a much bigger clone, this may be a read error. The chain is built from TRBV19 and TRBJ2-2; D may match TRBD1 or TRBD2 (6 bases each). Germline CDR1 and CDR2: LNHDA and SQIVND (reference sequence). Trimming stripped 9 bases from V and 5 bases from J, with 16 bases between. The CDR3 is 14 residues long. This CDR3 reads CARSVTGRTGELFF. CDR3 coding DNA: TGTGCCAGAAGTGTTACAGGGAGGACCGGGGAGCTGTTTTTT.

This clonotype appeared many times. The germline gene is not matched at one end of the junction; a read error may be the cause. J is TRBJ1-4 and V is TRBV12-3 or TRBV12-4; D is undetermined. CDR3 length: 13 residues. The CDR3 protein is CASSLSGTEELFF. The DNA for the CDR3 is TGTGCCAGCAGTTTGTCAGGAACTGAAGAACTGTTTTTT.

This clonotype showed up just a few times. CDR3 DNA sequence: TGCAGCGCGGGACTGCGGCTCACTGAAGCTTTCTTT. Protein product: CSAGLRLTEAFF. This rearrangement joins TRBV29-1 to TRBJ1-1, with D possibly TRBD1 on 5 matching bases. Germline V gives CDR1 SQVTM, CDR2 ANQGSEA. The CDR3 totals 12 residues. Trimming took 7 bases from V and 4 from J, leaving 13 bases between them.

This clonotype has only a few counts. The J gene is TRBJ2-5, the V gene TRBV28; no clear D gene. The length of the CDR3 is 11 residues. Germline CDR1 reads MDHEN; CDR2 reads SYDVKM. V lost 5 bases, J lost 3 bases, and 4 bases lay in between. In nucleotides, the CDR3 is TGTGCCAGCAGTCAGAAAGAGACCCAGTACTTC. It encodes CASSQKETQYF.

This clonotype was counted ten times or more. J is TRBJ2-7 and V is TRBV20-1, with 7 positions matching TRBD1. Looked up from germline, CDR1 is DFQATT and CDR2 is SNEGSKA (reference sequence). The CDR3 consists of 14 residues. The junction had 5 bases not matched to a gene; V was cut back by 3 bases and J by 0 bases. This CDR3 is CSASPRDSSYEQYF. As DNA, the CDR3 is TGCAGTGCTAGCCCCCGGGACAGCTCCTACGAGCAGTACTTC.

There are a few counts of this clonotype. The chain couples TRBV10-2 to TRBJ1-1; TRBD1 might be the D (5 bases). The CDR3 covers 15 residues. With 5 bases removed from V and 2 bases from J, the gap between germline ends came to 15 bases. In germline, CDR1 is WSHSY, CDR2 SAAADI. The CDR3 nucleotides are TGCGCCAGCAGTATTGACAGTCTGACCAACACTGAAGCTTTCTTT. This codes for CASSIDSLTNTEAFF.

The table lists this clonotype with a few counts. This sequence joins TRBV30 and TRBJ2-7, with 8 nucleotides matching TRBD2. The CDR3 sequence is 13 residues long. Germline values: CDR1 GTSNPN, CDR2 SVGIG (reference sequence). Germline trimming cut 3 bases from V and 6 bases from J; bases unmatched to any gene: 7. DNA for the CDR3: TGTGCCTGGAGAAGAAGCGGGAGAGGCGAGCAGTACTTC. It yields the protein CAWRRSGRGEQYF.

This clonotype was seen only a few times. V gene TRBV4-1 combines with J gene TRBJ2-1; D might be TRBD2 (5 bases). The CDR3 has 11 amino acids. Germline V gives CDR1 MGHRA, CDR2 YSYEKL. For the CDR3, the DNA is TGCGCTACCCGGACTGGCGAGGAGCAGTTCTTC. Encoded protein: CATRTGEEQFF.

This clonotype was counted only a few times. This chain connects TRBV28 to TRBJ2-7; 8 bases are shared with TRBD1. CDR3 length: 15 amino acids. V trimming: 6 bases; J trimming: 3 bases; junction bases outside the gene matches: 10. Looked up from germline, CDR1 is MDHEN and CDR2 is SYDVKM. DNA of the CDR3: TGTGCCAGCAGCTACGGGACAGGTAAAGGCTACGAGCAGTACTTC. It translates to CASSYGTGKGYEQYF.

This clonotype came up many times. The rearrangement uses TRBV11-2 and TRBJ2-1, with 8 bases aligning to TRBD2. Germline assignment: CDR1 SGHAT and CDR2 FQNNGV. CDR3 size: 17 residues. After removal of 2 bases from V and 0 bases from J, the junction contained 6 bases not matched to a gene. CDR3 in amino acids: CASSLMAGTSSYNEQFF. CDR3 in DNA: TGTGCCAGCAGCTTAATGGCCGGGACTAGCTCCTACAATGAGCAGTTCTTC.

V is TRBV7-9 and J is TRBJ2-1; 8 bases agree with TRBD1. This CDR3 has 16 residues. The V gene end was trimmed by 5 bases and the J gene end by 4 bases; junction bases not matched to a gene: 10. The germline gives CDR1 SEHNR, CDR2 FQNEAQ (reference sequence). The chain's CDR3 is CASSQFKGTGYNEQFF. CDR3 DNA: TGTGCCAGCAGCCAATTCAAGGGGACAGGTTACAATGAGCAGTTCTTC.

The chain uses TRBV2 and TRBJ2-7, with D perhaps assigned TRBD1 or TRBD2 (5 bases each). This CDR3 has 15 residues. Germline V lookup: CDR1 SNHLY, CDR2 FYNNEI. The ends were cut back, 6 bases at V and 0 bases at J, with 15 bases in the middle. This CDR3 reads CASSGSGTASYEQYF. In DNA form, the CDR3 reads TGTGCCAGCAGCGGATCCGGGACGGCCTCCTACGAGCAGTACTTC.

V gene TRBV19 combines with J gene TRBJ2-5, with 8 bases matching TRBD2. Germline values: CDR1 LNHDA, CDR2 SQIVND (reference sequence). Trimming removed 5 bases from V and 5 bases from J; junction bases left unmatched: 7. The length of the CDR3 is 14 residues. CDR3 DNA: TGTGCCAGTAGTCCCGGGGGGGCTGGTGAGACCCAGTACTTC. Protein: CASSPGGAGETQYF.

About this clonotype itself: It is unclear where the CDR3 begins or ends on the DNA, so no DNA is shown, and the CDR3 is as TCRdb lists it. CDR3 amino acids: CASSPLWEVGGEQYF. V gene TRBV18 combines with J gene TRBJ2-7; the listed D gene, TRBD1, was not tested against the DNA. Per the germline V gene, CDR1 is KGHSH and CDR2 is LQKENI. The CDR3 numbers 15 amino acids, ends counted.

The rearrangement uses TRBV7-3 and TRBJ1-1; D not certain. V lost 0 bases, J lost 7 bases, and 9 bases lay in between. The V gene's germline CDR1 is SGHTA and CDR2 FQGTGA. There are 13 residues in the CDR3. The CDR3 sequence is CASSLTVGFEAFF. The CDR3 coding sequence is TGTGCCAGCAGCTTAACAGTGGGGTTTGAAGCTTTCTTT.

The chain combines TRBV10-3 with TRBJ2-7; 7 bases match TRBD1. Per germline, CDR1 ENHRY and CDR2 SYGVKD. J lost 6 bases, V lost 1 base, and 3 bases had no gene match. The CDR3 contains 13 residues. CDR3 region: CAISELSGGEQYF. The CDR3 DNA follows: TGTGCCATCAGTGAGTTGTCAGGGGGCGAGCAGTACTTC.

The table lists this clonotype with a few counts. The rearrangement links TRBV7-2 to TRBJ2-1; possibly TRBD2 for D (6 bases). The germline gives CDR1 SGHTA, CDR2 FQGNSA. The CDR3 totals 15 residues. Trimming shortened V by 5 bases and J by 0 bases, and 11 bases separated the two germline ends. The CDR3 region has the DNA TGTGCCAGCAGCATGGGACTCCCCTCCTACAATGAGCAGTTCTTC. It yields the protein CASSMGLPSYNEQFF.